This T cell receptor (beta chain) derives from a study of yellow fever vaccine responses in identical twins listed by TCRdb under 2018. Regarding the study in general: In identical twins, the study followed T cell clones that responded to the vaccine with precision.

On the study overall, not on this receptor specifically: The authors reported that the T cell response to vaccination in identical twins appeared partly convergent and partly personalized.

On this clonotype itself: The target of this receptor is not known. Per-nucleotide qualities are absent, and no much larger clonotype sits a single base away.

Libraries were constructed by RT-PCR. Sequencing took place on an Illumina HiSeq 2500. Clones were called with MiXCR by TCRdb after fastp trimmed the public reads at Q25, and only in-frame beta chains were retained. Here each entry gathers all rows of one CDR3 protein and keeps the most common genes and DNA. Recorded for this sample are roughly 23,000 distinct CDR3 sequences; 60% to 85% of them occurred a single time. The leading ten clones occupy about 5% of the sample. CDR3 length: 12 amino acids, cysteine to phenylalanine. The sequence is cut down to CDR3 DNA, 36 bases in frame from base 1. V is pared back by 4 bases and J by 3 bases, with 7 bases lying between the germline termini.

The receptor chain draws on TRBV12-3 or TRBV12-4 and TRBJ2-7, with the D gene too uncertain to name. Sequenced here: T cells from blood (PBMCs), unsorted or a sorted subset (not recorded which), sampled before or after yellow fever vaccination (not recorded which). The TCR sequence derives from a woman younger than 35 who received the yellow fever vaccine. Donor details come from another sample of the same person, matched by shared clones. The DNA reads TGTGCCAGCAGTTCTATGAACTACGAGCAGTACTTC. Its translation is CASSSMNYEQYF.